This T cell receptor (beta chain) was sequenced in a study of OX40 agonist ivuxolimab in advanced cancers. Study-level findings and limits: In CD8+ T cells, expanded clones were on average more numerous than in CD4+.

Profiled with immunoSEQ multiplex PCR; TCRdb holds only in-frame clones, not every one. This table has tens of thousands of clones, 91% appearing once. The CDR3 extends over 14 amino acids. CDR1 is MDHEN, CDR2 SYDVKM, per germline. The V and J ends lost 7 bases and 3 bases, in that order; junction bases with no gene match: 5. A note on this clone: Its antigen is undetermined.

The sample consisted of CD4+ or CD8+ T cells sorted from blood, taken in a trial of the OX40 agonist ivuxolimab. The chain couples TRBV28 to TRBJ2-1, with 8 positions matching TRBD1. The clonotype comes from an adult with an advanced solid tumor such as melanoma, head and neck, liver or kidney cancer. The CDR3 nucleotides are TGTGCCAGCATCCCGACAGGGGACTACAATGAGCAGTTCTTC. It translates to CASIPTGDYNEQFF.